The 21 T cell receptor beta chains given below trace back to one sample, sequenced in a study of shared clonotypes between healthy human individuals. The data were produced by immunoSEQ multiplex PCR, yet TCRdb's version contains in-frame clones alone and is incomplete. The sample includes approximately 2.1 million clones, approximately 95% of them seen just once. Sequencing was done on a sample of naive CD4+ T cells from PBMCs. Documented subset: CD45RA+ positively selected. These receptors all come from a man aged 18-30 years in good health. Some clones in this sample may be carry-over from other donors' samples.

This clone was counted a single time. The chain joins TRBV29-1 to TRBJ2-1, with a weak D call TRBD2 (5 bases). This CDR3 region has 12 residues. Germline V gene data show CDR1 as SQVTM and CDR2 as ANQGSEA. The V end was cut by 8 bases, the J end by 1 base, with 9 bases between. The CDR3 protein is CSSGVSYNEQFF. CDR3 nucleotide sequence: TGCAGCTCCGGGGTTTCCTACAATGAGCAGTTCTTC.

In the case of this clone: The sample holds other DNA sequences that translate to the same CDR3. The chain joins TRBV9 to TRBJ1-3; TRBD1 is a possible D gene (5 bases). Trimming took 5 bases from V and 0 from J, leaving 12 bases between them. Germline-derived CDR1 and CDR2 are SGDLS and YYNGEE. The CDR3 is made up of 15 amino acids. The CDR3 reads CASSPTGVSGNTIYF. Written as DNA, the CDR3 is TGTGCCAGCAGTCCCACAGGAGTCTCTGGAAACACCATATATTTT. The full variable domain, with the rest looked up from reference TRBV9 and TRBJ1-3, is DSGVTQTPKHLITATGQRVTLRCSPRSGDLSVYWYQQSLDQGLQFLIQYYNGEERAKGNILERFSAQQFPDLHSELNLSSLELGDSALYFCASSPTGVSGNTIYFGEGSWLTVV.

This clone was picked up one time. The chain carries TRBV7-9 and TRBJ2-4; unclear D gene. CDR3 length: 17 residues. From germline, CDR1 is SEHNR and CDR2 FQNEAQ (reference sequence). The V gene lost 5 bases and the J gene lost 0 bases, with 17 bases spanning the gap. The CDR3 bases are TGTGCCAGCAGCCCCCCCCCTTTAGACCTAGCCAAAAACATTCAGTACTTC. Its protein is CASSPPPLDLAKNIQYF.

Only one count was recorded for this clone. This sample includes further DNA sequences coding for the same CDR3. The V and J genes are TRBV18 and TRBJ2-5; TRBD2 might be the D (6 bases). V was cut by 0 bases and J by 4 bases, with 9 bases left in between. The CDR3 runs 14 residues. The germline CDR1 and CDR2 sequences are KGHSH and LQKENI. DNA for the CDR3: TGTGCCAGCTCACCACCGGGGGGTTCAGAGACCCAGTACTTC. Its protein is CASSPPGGSETQYF.

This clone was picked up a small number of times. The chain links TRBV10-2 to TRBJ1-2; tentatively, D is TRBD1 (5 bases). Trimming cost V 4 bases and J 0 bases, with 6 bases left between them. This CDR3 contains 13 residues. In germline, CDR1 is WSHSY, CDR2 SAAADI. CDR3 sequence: CASSGQTNYGYTF. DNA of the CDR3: TGCGCCAGCAGTGGACAGACTAACTATGGCTACACCTTC.

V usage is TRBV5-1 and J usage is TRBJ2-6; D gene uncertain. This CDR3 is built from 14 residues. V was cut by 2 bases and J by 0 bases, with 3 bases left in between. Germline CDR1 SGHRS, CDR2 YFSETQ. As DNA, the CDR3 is TGCGCCAGCAGCTTCAACTCTGGGGCCAACGTCCTGACTTTC. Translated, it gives CASSFNSGANVLTF.

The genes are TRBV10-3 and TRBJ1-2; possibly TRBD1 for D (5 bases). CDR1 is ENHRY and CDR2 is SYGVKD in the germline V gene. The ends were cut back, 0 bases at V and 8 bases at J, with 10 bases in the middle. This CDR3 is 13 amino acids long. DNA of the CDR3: TGTGCCATCAGTGAGTCGCAGGGTAGAGGCTACACCTTC. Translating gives CAISESQGRGYTF.

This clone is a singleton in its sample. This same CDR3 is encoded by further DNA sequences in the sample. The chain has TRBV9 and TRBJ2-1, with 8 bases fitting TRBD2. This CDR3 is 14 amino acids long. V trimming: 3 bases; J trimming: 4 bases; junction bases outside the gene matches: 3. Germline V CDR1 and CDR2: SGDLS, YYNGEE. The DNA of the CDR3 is TGTGCCAGCAGCGCCACTAGCGGATACAATGAGCAGTTCTTC. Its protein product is CASSATSGYNEQFF.

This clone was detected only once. CDR3: CASTRGTHETQYF. The CDR3 DNA reads as TGTGCCAGTACCCGAGGGACCCACGAGACCCAGTACTTC. The chain joins TRBV19 to TRBJ2-5, with D possibly called TRBD1 or TRBD2 (5 bases each). The CDR3 is 13 amino acids. The V and J ends lost 7 bases and 5 bases respectively, with 14 bases between them. Germline V gene data show CDR1 as LNHDA and CDR2 as SQIVND (reference sequence).

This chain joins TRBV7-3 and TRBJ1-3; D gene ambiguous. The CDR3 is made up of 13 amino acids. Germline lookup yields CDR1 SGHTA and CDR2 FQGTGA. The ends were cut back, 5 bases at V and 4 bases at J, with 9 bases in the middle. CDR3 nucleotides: TGTGCCAGCAGCAGGGCATCAGGAAACACCATATATTTT. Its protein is CASSRASGNTIYF.

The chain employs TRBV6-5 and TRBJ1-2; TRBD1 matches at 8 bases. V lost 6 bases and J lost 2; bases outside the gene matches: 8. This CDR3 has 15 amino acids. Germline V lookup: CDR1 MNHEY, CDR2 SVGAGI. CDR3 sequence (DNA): TGTGCCAGCAGAACCGCAGGGGGCGAAAACTATGGCTACACCTTC. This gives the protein CASRTAGGENYGYTF.

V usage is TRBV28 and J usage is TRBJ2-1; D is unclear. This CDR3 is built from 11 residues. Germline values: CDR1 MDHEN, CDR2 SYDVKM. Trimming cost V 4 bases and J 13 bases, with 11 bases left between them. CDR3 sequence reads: CASSSARLQFF. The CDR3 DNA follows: TGTGCCAGCAGTTCGGCTAGATTACAGTTCTTC.

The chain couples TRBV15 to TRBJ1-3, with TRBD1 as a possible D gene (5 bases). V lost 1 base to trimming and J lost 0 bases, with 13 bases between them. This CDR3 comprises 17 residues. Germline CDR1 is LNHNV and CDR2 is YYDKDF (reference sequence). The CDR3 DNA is TGTGCCACCAGCAGAGGGGGGGGACCCTTCTCTGGAAACACCATATATTTT. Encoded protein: CATSRGGGPFSGNTIYF.

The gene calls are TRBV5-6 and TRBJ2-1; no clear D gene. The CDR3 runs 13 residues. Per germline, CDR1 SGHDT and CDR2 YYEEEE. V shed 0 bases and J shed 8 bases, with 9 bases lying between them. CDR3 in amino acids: CASSLGFDDEQFF. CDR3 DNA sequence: TGTGCCAGCAGCTTGGGTTTCGATGATGAGCAGTTCTTC.

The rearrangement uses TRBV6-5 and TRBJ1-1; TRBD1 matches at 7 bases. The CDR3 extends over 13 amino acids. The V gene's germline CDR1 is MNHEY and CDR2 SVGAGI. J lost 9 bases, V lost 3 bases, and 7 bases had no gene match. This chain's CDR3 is CASSYRDSRQAFF. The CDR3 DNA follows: TGTGCCAGCAGTTATCGGGACAGTCGACAAGCTTTCTTT.

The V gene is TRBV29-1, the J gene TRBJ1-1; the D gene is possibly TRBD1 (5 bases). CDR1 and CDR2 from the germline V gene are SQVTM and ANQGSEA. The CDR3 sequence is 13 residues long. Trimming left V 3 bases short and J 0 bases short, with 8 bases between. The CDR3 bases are TGCAGCGTTGATGACAGTTTGAACACTGAAGCTTTCTTT. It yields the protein CSVDDSLNTEAFF.

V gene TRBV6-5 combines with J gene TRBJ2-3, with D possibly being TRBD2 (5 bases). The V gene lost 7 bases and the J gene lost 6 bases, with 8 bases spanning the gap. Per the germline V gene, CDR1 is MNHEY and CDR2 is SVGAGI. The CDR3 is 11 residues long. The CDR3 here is CASIRGDTQYF. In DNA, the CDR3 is TGTGCCAGCATTCGAGGGGATACGCAGTATTTT.

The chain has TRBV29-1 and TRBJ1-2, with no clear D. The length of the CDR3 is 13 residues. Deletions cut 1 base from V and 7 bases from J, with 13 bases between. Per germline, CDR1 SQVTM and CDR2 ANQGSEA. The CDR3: CSVEAPGRGGYTF. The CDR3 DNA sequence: TGCAGCGTTGAAGCCCCGGGGAGAGGTGGCTACACCTTC.

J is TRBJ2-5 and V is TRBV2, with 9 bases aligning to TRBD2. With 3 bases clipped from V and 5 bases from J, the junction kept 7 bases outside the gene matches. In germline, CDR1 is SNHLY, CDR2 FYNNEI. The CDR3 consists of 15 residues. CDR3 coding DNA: TGTGCCAGCAGTGATGATAGCGGGAGCTTGGAGACCCAGTACTTC. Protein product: CASSDDSGSLETQYF.

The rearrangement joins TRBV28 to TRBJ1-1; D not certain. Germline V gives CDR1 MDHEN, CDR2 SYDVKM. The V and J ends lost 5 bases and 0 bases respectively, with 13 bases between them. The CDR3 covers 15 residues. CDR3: CASSPPSSMNTEAFF. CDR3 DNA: TGTGCCAGCAGTCCCCCTAGCAGCATGAACACTGAAGCTTTCTTT.

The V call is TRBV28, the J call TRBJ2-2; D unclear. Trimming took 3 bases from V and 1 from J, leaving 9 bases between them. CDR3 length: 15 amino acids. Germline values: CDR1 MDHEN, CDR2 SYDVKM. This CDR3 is CASSFHYLNTGELFF. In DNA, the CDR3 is TGTGCCAGCAGTTTCCATTATCTGAACACCGGGGAGCTGTTTTTT.